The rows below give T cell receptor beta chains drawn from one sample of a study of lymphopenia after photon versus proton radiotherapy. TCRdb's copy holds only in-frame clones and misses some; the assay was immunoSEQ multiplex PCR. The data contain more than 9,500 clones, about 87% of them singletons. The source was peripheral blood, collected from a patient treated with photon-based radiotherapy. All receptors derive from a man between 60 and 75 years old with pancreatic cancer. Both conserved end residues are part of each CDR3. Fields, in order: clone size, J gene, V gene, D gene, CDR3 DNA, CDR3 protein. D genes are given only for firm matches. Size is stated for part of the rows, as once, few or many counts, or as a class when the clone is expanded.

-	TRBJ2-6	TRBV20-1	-	TGCAGTGCTAGAGGGGCCCGGGTCCTGACTTTC	CSARGARVLTF
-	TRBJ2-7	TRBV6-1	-	TGTGCCAGCAGTGGGTGGGGCGCTTCCTACGAGCAGTACTTC	CASSGWGASYEQYF
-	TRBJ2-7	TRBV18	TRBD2	TGTGCCAGCTCACCCACTAGCGGGGAGTACGAGCAGTACTTC	CASSPTSGEYEQYF
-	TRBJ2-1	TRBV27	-	TGTGCCAGCAAAACCGGGATTCCCTACAATGAGCAGTTCTTC	CASKTGIPYNEQFF
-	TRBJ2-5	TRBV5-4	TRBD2	TGTGCCAGCAGCTTAGGGCTAGCGGGGGGCGAGAAGACCCAGTACTTC	CASSLGLAGGEKTQYF
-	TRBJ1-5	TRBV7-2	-	TGTGCCAGCAGCCCGGCCGCGGTTGTTGGGTCACAGCCCCAGCATTTT	CASSPAAVVGSQPQHF
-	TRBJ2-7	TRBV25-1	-	TGTGCCAGCATCGCTCCGACCTACGAGCAGTACTTC	CASIAPTYEQYF
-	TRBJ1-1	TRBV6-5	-	TGTGCCAGCAGTATGACCCAAGGGCGGACTGAAGCTTTCTTT	CASSMTQGRTEAFF
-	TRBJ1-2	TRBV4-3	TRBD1	TGCGCCAGCAGCCAAGATCAGGACAGGAGCAACGGCTACACCTTC	CASSQDQDRSNGYTF
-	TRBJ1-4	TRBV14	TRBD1	TGTGCCAGCAGCCCTTGGACAGGGCCTAATGAAAAACTGTTTTTT	CASSPWTGPNEKLFF
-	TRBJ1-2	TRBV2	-	TGTGCCAGCAGTTGGGACCTCAGGGGCTACACCTTC	CASSWDLRGYTF
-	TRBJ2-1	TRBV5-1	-	TGCGCCAGCAGCTTACAGGGTAATGAGCAGTTCTTC	CASSLQGNEQFF
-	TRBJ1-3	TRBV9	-	TGTGCCAGCACTCGGGCCCCTAGGGACACCATATATTTT	CASTRAPRDTIYF
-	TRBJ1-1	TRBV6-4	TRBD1	TGTGCCAGCAGTGATCGACAGGGAATTTATGGGGCTTTCTTT	CASSDRQGIYGAFF
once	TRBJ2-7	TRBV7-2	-	TGTGCCAGCAGCTTCCGGGACGGATCCTACGAGCAGTACTTC	CASSFRDGSYEQYF
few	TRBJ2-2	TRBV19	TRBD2	TGTGCCAGTAGTATCCCCCCCCCACGTGGACTAGCGGGGGGAGGGACCGGGGAGCTGTTTTTT	CASSIPPPRGLAGGGTGELFF
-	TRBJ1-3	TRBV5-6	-	TGTGCCAGCAGCTTGGTGGGGGTAGACACCATATATTTT	CASSLVGVDTIYF
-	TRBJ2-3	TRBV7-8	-	TGTGCCAGCAGCTTAACCCGGGGCACAGATACGCAGTATTTT	CASSLTRGTDTQYF
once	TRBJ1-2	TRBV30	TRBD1	TGTGCCTATACCGACAGGGGGGATAACTATGGCTACACCTTC	CAYTDRGDNYGYTF
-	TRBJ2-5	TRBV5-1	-	TGCGCCAGCAGCTTAGGGATCTCCCAGGAGACCCAGTACTTC	CASSLGISQETQYF
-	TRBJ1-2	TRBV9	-	TGTGCCAGCAGCGTAGACCACCTGACGGGGGCGCGTTCCAGCGGCTACACCTTC	CASSVDHLTGARSSGYTF
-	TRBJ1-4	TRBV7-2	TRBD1	TGTGCCAGCAGCAGCTTAGGACAGGGGAGGGAAAAACTGTTTTTT	CASSSLGQGREKLFF
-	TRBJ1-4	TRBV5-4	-	TGTGCCAGCAGCTTTGACAGATCAACTAATGAAAAACTGTTTTTT	CASSFDRSTNEKLFF
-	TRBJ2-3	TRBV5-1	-	TGCGCCAGCAGCTTGTGGGCTAGCGACACAGATACGCAGTATTTT	CASSLWASDTDTQYF
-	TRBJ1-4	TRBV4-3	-	TGCGCCAGCAGCCGTACTCCTTCAACAACTAATGAAAAACTGTTTTTT	CASSRTPSTTNEKLFF
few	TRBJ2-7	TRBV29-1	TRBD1	TGCAGCGTTGAGAGGTCTGACAGGGGGAATACCTACGAGCAGTACTTC	CSVERSDRGNTYEQYF
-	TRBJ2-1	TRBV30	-	TGTGCCTGGAGTCGCAATGAGCAGTTCTTC	CAWSRNEQFF
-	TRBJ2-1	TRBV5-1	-	TGCGCCAGCAGTCTCGGGGGCTACCTAAATGAGCAGTTCTTC	CASSLGGYLNEQFF
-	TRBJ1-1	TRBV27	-	TGTGCCAGCAGTTTAGGGACAACTAAAAGAGAAGCTTTCTTT	CASSLGTTKREAFF
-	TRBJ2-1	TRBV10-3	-	TGTGCCATCAGGGCCGGGAACAATGAGCAGTTCTTC	CAIRAGNNEQFF
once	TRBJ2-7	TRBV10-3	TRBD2	TGTGCCATCAGTGAATCCGGGGGGGTCGAGCAGTACTTC	CAISESGGVEQYF
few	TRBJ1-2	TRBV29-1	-	TGCAGCGTTGAAGATTCAGGGAGGGCTAACTATGGCTACACCTTC	CSVEDSGRANYGYTF
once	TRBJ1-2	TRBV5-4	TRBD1	TGTGCCAGCAGCTTGGCGGGACAGGTTAACTATGGCTACACCTTC	CASSLAGQVNYGYTF
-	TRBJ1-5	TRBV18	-	TGTGCCAGCTCACCATCGGCAGGGACTGCGGATCAGCCCCAGCATTTT	CASSPSAGTADQPQHF
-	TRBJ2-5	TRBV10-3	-	TGTGCCATCAGTGACCAAGGACAGTCCGGAGAGACCCAGTACTTC	CAISDQGQSGETQYF